What follows are 6 T cell receptor beta chains derived from one specimen sequenced in a study of blood T cell repertoires in COVID-19. The data were produced by immunoSEQ multiplex PCR, yet TCRdb's version contains in-frame clones alone and is incomplete. This table holds about 26,000 clones, approximately 86% found once. The specimen was peripheral blood. These receptors all come from a man aged 80 or over with active or convalescent COVID-19.

Worth noting for this clone: A much more abundant neighbour one base away suggests this may be a read error. Other DNA sequences in the same sample also yield this CDR3. The CDR3 DNA reads as TGTGCCAGTAGTTCCGGGACAGTGAAGGAAAAACTGTTTTTT. Protein: CASSSGTVKEKLFF. The chain is built from TRBV27 and TRBJ1-4, with TRBD1 identical over 7 bases. The CDR3 is 14 amino acids. Germline lookup yields CDR1 MNHEY and CDR2 SMNVEV (reference sequence).

This rearrangement joins TRBV6-5 to TRBJ1-3; TRBD1 matches 9 bases. Germline V gene data show CDR1 as MNHEY and CDR2 as SVGAGI. Trimming removed 6 bases from V and 2 bases from J; junction bases left unmatched: 5. The CDR3 runs 15 residues. This CDR3 is CASSPNRGPGNTIYF. Here the CDR3 DNA reads TGTGCCAGCAGCCCAAACAGGGGGCCTGGAAACACCATATATTTT.

The chain employs TRBV11-2 and TRBJ2-3; D remains unclear. Trimming cost V 4 bases and J 6 bases, with 8 bases left between them. Germline V gene data show CDR1 as SGHAT and CDR2 as FQNNGV. There are 12 residues in the CDR3. DNA of the CDR3: TGTGCCAGCAGCTACGCGGCCGATACGCAGTATTTT. Its protein product is CASSYAADTQYF.

The chain couples TRBV29-1 to TRBJ2-7, with 12 bases identical to TRBD1. Trimming at V came to 6 bases and at J to 2 bases, leaving 8 bases not matched to a gene. CDR3 length: 15 amino acids. Germline loops: CDR1 SQVTM, CDR2 ANQGSEA. CDR3 loop: CSVGDRGLLPYEQYF. CDR3 in DNA: TGCAGCGTGGGGGACAGGGGGCTTCTACCCTACGAGCAGTACTTC.

V gene TRBV11-2 combines with J gene TRBJ2-1, with a weak D call TRBD2 (6 bases). The CDR3 contains 14 residues. Trimming removed 0 bases at V and 9 bases at J, with 12 bases between. The germline gives CDR1 SGHAT, CDR2 FQNNGV. The CDR3 loop is CASSLDPGVSEQFF. CDR3 in DNA: TGTGCCAGCAGCTTAGATCCGGGGGTAAGTGAGCAGTTCTTC.

V is TRBV7-8 and J is TRBJ2-5; D possibly corresponds to TRBD1 (6 bases). This CDR3 has 15 amino acids. In germline, CDR1 is SGHVS, CDR2 FQNEAQ. V lost 2 bases to trimming and J lost 2 bases, with 12 bases between them. The CDR3 here is CASSLRDTVQETQYF. CDR3 sequence (DNA): TGTGCCAGCAGCTTACGGGACACCGTGCAAGAGACCCAGTACTTC. The variable domain in full, completed from reference TRBV7-8 and TRBJ2-5, reads GAGVSQSPRYKVAKRGQDVALRCDPISGHVSLFWYQQALGQGPEFLTYFQNEAQLDKSGLPSDRFFAERPEGSVSTLKIQRTQQEDSAVYLCASSLRDTVQETQYFGPGTRLLVL.